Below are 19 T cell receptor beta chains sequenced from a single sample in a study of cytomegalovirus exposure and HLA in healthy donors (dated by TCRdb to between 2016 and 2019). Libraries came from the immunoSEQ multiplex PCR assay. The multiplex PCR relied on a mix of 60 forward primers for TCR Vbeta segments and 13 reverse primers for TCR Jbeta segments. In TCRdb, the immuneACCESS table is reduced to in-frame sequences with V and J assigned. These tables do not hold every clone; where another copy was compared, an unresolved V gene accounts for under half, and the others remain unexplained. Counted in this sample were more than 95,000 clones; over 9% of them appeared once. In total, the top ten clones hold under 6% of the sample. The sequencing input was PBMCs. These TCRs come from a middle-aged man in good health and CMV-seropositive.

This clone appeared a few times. DNA of the CDR3: TGCGCCAGCAGCCAAACGACTAGCGGGGAAGAGACCCAGTACTTC. Translated, it gives CASSQTTSGEETQYF. The genes are TRBV4-1 and TRBJ2-5; 11 bases are a match to TRBD2. The CDR3 contains 15 residues. V shed 2 bases and J 3 bases; nucleotides not matched to a gene: 2. Germline values: CDR1 MGHRA, CDR2 YSYEKL.

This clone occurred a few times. In nucleotides, the CDR3 is TGTGCCAGCAGCGTATGGAGCGACAATGAGCAGTTCTTC. This translates into CASSVWSDNEQFF. The chain uses TRBV9 and TRBJ2-1; no reliable D call. V was pared by 1 base and J by 5 bases, with 7 bases between. This CDR3 has 13 residues. CDR1 and CDR2 (germline): SGDLS, YYNGEE. Supplemented by reference TRBV9 and TRBJ2-1, the full variable domain reads DSGVTQTPKHLITATGQRVTLRCSPRSGDLSVYWYQQSLDQGLQFLIQYYNGEERAKGNILERFSAQQFPDLHSELNLSSLELGDSALYFCASSVWSDNEQFFGPGTRLTVL.

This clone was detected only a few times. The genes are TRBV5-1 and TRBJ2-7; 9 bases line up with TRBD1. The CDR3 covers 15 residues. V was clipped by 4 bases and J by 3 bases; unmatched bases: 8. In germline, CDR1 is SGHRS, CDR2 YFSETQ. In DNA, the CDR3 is TGCGCCAGCAGCCCCGGACGACAGGGGGGCTACGAGCAGTACTTC. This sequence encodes CASSPGRQGGYEQYF.

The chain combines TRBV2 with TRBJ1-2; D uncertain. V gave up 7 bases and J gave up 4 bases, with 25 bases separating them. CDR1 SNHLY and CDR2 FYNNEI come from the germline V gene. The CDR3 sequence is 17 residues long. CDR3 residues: CASISTLFKTLRYGYTF. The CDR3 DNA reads TGTGCCAGCATCTCCACCCTTTTTAAGACACTCCGCTATGGCTACACCTTC.

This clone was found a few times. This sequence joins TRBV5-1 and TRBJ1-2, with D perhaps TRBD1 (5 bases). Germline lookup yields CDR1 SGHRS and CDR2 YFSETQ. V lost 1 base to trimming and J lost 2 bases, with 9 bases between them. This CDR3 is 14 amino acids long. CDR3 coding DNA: TGCGCCAGCAGCTTGTCAGGGCGAAACTATGGCTACACCTTC. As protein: CASSLSGRNYGYTF.

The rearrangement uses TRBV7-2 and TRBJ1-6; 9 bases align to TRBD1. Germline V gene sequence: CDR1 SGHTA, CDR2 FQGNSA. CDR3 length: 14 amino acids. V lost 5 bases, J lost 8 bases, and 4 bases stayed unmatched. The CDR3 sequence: CASSRDREYSPLHF. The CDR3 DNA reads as TGTGCCAGCAGCCGGGACAGGGAGTATTCACCCCTCCACTTT.

This CDR3 reads CASSDGHTDTQYF. CDR3 DNA sequence: TGTGCCAGCAGTGACGGACACACAGATACGCAGTATTTT. The V call is TRBV6-4, the J call TRBJ2-3; perhaps TRBD1 as D (5 bases). This CDR3 has 13 amino acids. Germline V gene sequence: CDR1 MRHNA, CDR2 SNTAGT. V gave up 2 bases and J gave up 2 bases, with 5 bases separating them.

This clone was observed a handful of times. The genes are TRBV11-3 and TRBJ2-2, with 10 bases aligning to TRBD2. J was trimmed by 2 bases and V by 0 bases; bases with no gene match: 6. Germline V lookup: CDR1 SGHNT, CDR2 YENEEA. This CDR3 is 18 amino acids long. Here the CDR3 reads CASSLDALAGVNTGELFF. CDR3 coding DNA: TGTGCCAGCAGCTTAGATGCTCTAGCGGGAGTTAACACCGGGGAGCTGTTTTTT. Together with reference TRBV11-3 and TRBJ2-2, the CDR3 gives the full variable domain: EAGVVQSPRYKIIEKKQPVAFWCNPISGHNTLYWYLQNLGQGPELLIRYENEEAVDDSQLPKDRFSAERLKGVDSTLKIQPAELGDSAVYLCASSLDALAGVNTGELFFGEGSRLTVL.

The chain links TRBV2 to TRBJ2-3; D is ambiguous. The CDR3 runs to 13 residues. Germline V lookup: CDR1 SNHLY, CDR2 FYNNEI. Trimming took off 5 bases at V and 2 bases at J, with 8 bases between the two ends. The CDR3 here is CASSLTDTDTQYF. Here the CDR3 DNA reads TGTGCCAGCAGTCTTACAGACACAGATACGCAGTATTTT.

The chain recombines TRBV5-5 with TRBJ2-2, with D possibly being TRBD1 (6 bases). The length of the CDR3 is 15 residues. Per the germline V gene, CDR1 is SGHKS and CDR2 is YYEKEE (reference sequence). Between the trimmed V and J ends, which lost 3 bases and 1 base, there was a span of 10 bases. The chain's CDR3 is CASSSSGVNTGELFF. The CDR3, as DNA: TGTGCCAGCAGCTCATCAGGGGTGAACACCGGGGAGCTGTTTTTT.

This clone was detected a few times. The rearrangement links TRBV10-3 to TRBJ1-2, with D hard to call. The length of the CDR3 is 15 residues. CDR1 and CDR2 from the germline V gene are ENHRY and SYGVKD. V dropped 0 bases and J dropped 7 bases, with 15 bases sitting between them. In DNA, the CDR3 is TGTGCCATCAGTGAGTCGAAGCCGATAGAGGGTGGCTACACCTTC. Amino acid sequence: CAISESKPIEGGYTF.

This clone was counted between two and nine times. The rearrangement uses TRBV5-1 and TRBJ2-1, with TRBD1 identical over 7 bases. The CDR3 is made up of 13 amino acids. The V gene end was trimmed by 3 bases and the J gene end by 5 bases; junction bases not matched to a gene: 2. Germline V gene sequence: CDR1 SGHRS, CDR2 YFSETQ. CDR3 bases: TGCGCCAGCAGCTCGGGACAGAACAATGAGCAGTTCTTC. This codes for CASSSGQNNEQFF.

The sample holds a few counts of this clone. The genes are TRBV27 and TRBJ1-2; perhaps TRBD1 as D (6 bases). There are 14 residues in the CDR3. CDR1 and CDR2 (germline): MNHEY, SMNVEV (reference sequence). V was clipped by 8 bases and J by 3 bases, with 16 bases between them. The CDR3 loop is CASRTRDTDYGYTF. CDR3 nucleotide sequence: TGTGCCAGCCGAACCCGGGACACCGACTATGGCTACACCTTC.

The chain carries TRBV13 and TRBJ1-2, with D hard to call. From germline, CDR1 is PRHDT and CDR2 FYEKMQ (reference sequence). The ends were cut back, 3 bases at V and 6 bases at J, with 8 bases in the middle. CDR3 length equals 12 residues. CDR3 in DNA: TGTGCCAGCAGCTTGCAACATGATGGCTACACCTTC. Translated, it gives CASSLQHDGYTF.

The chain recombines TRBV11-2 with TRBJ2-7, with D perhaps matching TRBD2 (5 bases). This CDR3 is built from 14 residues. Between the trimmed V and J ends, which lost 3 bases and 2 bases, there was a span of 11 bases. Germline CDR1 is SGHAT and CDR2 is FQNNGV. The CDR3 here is CASSFGGIAYEQYF. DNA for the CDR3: TGTGCCAGCAGCTTTGGAGGAATCGCCTACGAGCAGTACTTC.

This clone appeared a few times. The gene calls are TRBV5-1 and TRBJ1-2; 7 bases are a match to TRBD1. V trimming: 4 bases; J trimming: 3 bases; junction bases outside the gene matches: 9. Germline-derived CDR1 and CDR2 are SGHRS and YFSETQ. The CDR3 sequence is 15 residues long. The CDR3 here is CASSAGDSLDYGYTF. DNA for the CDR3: TGCGCCAGCAGCGCAGGGGACAGCCTAGACTATGGCTACACCTTC.

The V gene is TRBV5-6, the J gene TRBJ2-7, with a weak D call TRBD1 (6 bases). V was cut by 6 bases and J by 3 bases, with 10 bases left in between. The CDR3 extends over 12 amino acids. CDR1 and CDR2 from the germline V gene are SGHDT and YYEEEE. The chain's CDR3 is CASTGQSYEQYF. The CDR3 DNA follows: TGTGCCAGCACCGGACAGAGCTACGAGCAGTACTTC. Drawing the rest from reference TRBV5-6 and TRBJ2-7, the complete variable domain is DAGVTQSPTHLIKTRGQQVTLRCSPKSGHDTVSWYQQALGQGPQFIFQYYEEEERQRGNFPDRFSGHQFPNYSSELNVNALLLGDSALYLCASTGQSYEQYFGPGTRLTVT.

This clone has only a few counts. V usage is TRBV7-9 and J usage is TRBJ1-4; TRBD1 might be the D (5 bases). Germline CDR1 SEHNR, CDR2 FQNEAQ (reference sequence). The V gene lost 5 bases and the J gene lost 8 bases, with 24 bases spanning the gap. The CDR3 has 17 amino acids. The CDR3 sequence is CASSIQTWRDRQEKLFF. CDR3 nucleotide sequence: TGTGCCAGCAGCATCCAAACTTGGCGGGACCGCCAGGAAAAACTGTTTTTT.

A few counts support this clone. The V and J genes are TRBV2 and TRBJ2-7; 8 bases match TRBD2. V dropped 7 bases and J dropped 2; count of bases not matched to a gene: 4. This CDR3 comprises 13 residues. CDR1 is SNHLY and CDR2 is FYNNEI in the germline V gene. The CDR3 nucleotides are TGTGCCAGCAAATCGGGAGGGACCTACGAGCAGTACTTC. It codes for CASKSGGTYEQYF.